Below, 24 T cell receptor beta chains from the same sample are listed, as sequenced in a study of T-cell reconstitution after alpha-beta-depleted transplantation in children. Unique molecular identifiers were incorporated into the prepared TCRbeta library. TCRdb called the PCR reads again in MiXCR, with one record for every CDR3 protein. Of around 960,000 distinct CDR3 sequences detected, under 30% appear once; the ten largest clones hold about 28%. Sequences were derived from PBMCs, mostly from graft donor cells, sampled 360 days after TCRalphabeta/CD19-depleted stem cell transplant. The receptors stem from a boy younger than two who had a stem cell transplant for SCID, so the T cells may come from the graft donor.

This rearrangement joins TRBV5-1 to TRBJ2-5; D is possibly TRBD2 (5 bases). CDR1 is SGHRS, CDR2 YFSETQ, per germline. V was trimmed by 0 bases and J by 3 bases, leaving 15 bases between them. CDR3 length equals 16 residues. Here the CDR3 DNA reads TGCGCCAGCAGCTTGGATCCAAGGACTGTGAAAGAGACCCAGTACTTC. It yields the protein CASSLDPRTVKETQYF.

This clonotype was found a few times. The V gene is TRBV7-8, the J gene TRBJ2-7; 7 bases are shared with TRBD1. CDR3 size: 14 residues. Per germline, CDR1 SGHVS and CDR2 FQNEAQ. With 4 bases clipped from V and 2 bases from J, the junction kept 5 bases outside the gene matches. The CDR3: CASSSTGIPYEQYF. The CDR3, as DNA: TGTGCCAGCAGCTCGACAGGGATCCCCTACGAGCAGTACTTC.

The chain uses TRBV7-9 and TRBJ1-1; no definite D call. The CDR3 is 15 residues long. Germline-derived CDR1 and CDR2 are SEHNR and FQNEAQ (reference sequence). V was shortened by 5 bases and J by 1 base, with 14 bases between the two germline ends. The CDR3 DNA reads as TGTGCCAGCAGCCGAGCCCGGGTAACGAACACTGAAGCTTTCTTT. Its translation: CASSRARVTNTEAFF.

This clonotype was recorded a few times. The gene calls are TRBV20-1 and TRBJ2-5, with D perhaps matching TRBD2 (5 bases). Germline CDR1 and CDR2: DFQATT and SNEGSKA (reference sequence). The CDR3 sequence is 13 residues long. V was cut by 3 bases and J by 0 bases, with 8 bases left in between. This chain's CDR3 is CSASGRDQETQYF. Here the CDR3 DNA reads TGCAGTGCTAGTGGGCGGGACCAAGAGACCCAGTACTTC.

The CDR3 spells CASSARLAGDQETQYF. The CDR3, as DNA: TGTGCCAGCAGCGCCCGACTAGCGGGGGACCAAGAGACCCAGTACTTC. The chain carries TRBV9 and TRBJ2-5, with TRBD2 identical over 12 bases. Germline V gives CDR1 SGDLS, CDR2 YYNGEE. The junction had 3 bases not matched to a gene; V was cut back by 3 bases and J by 0 bases. The CDR3 covers 16 residues.

V and J are TRBV7-6 and TRBJ2-1; TRBD2 matches 9 bases. There are 15 residues in the CDR3. Trimming took 4 bases from V and 5 from J; bases not matched to a gene: 6. The germline V gene has CDR1 SGHVS and CDR2 FNYEAQ. In nucleotides, the CDR3 is TGTGCCAGCAGCTGGGGACTAGCAATCCACAATGAGCAGTTCTTC. It codes for CASSWGLAIHNEQFF.

The V gene is TRBV20-1, the J gene TRBJ1-5, with D uncertain. CDR1 is DFQATT and CDR2 is SNEGSKA in the germline V gene (reference sequence). This CDR3 has 18 residues. V lost 6 bases and J lost 0, with 24 bases in between. The CDR3 is CSAYGDPPTPYSNQPQHF. The CDR3 nucleotides read TGCAGTGCATACGGGGATCCGCCAACCCCTTATAGCAATCAGCCCCAGCATTTT.

The chain has TRBV5-1 and TRBJ2-3, with 9 bases aligning to TRBD1. CDR3 size: 16 residues. V gave up 3 bases and J gave up 4 bases; unmatched junction bases: 9. Germline CDR1 is SGHRS and CDR2 is YFSETQ. DNA for the CDR3: TGCGCCAGCAGCTGGGGGGACAGGGCCCCAGCAGATACGCAGTATTTT. It specifies CASSWGDRAPADTQYF.

The genes are TRBV7-2 and TRBJ2-2, with a tentative D call TRBD1 (6 bases). This CDR3 contains 16 residues. The V end was cut by 5 bases, the J end by 1 base, with 14 bases between. Germline loops: CDR1 SGHTA, CDR2 FQGNSA. The CDR3 reads CASSPGAGQNTGELFF. CDR3 DNA: TGTGCCAGCAGCCCAGGGGCTGGACAGAACACCGGGGAGCTGTTTTTT.

This clonotype came up a few times. This rearrangement joins TRBV20-1 to TRBJ2-1, with 10 bases aligning to TRBD2. Germline-derived CDR1 and CDR2 are DFQATT and SNEGSKA (reference sequence). V dropped 3 bases and J dropped 1; count of bases not matched to a gene: 9. The CDR3 sequence is 17 residues long. CDR3 region: CSASKESSGGSYNEQFF. The CDR3 nucleotides read TGCAGTGCTAGTAAGGAGAGTAGCGGGGGGTCCTACAATGAGCAGTTCTTC.

This clonotype was found a few times. The rearrangement uses TRBV20-1 and TRBJ2-7; D ambiguous. Between the trimmed V and J ends, which lost 0 bases and 3 bases, there was a span of 15 bases. Looked up from germline, CDR1 is DFQATT and CDR2 is SNEGSKA (reference sequence). There are 15 residues in the CDR3. CDR3 sequence: CSARDRVASHYEQYF. CDR3 nucleotides: TGCAGTGCTAGAGATCGGGTAGCTTCCCACTACGAGCAGTACTTC.

The rearrangement joins TRBV5-1 to TRBJ1-2, with a tentative D call TRBD1 (5 bases). CDR3 length: 14 residues. V lost 4 bases, J lost 0 bases, and 10 bases lay in between. Germline V gene data show CDR1 as SGHRS and CDR2 as YFSETQ. This CDR3 is CASSPDIANYGYTF. CDR3 coding DNA: TGCGCCAGCAGCCCGGACATAGCTAACTATGGCTACACCTTC.

The sample holds a few counts of this clonotype. CDR3 coding DNA: TGTGCCAGCAGTCCCATGACCTACGAGCAGTACTTC. Amino acid sequence: CASSPMTYEQYF. The chain has TRBV12-3 or TRBV12-4 and TRBJ2-7; D is ambiguous. V was shortened by 5 bases and J by 2 bases, with 7 bases between the two germline ends. This CDR3 comprises 12 residues.

V and J are TRBV5-1 and TRBJ2-2, with a weak D call TRBD1 (5 bases). This CDR3 contains 16 residues. Germline V lookup: CDR1 SGHRS, CDR2 YFSETQ. V lost 1 base and J 1 base, leaving 11 bases between the germline ends. The CDR3 nucleotides are TGCGCCAGCAGCTTGTCTAGGACACAGAACACCGGGGAGCTGTTTTTT. It encodes CASSLSRTQNTGELFF.

This chain links TRBV21-1 with TRBJ2-3; the table names TRBD1, a call not compared with the DNA. TRBV21-1 is flagged as a pseudogene. This CDR3 has 16 residues. The CDR3 region has the DNA TGTGCCAGCAGCCCCCGGGACAGGTCTTTCACAGATACGCAGTATTTT. Its translation is CASSPRDRSFTDTQYF.

This clonotype was observed a handful of times. V gene TRBV4-1 combines with J gene TRBJ2-7; D is unclear. Germline V gene sequence: CDR1 MGHRA, CDR2 YSYEKL. The V end was cut by 1 base, the J end by 6 bases, with 10 bases between. The length of the CDR3 is 13 residues. The chain's CDR3 is CASSQGIFGEQYF. CDR3 nucleotide sequence: TGCGCCAGCAGCCAAGGAATTTTTGGCGAGCAGTACTTC.

This clonotype was picked up a small number of times. The chain employs TRBV18 and TRBJ1-2; D possibly corresponds to TRBD1 (5 bases). Trimming took off 5 bases at V and 8 bases at J, with 9 bases between the two ends. In germline, CDR1 is KGHSH, CDR2 LQKENI. The CDR3 length is 11 residues. The CDR3 coding sequence is TGTGCCAGCTCAAAGGGGACGGGCTACACCTTC. It yields the protein CASSKGTGYTF.

This chain uses TRBV12-3 or TRBV12-4 with TRBJ2-7, with 9 bases that match TRBD1. The CDR3 runs to 14 residues. The ends lost 7 bases at V and 4 bases at J; junction bases unmatched: 8. The CDR3 loop is CASTNRDRAYEQYF. In DNA, the CDR3 is TGTGCCAGCACCAATAGGGACAGGGCGTACGAGCAGTACTTC.

The chain carries TRBV18 and TRBJ1-1; 7 nucleotides match TRBD1. The CDR3 extends over 12 amino acids. The germline V gene has CDR1 KGHSH and CDR2 LQKENI. J was trimmed by 7 bases and V by 6 bases; bases with no gene match: 5. The CDR3 protein is CASSPGQDEAFF. Written as DNA, the CDR3 is TGTGCCAGCTCCCCCGGACAGGATGAAGCTTTCTTT.

The rearrangement links TRBV15 to TRBJ1-5; perhaps TRBD1 as D (5 bases). This CDR3 is built from 16 residues. CDR1 is LNHNV and CDR2 is YYDKDF in the germline V gene (reference sequence). V was cut by 0 bases and J by 8 bases, with 17 bases left in between. This chain's CDR3 is CATSRDQQWGSKPQHF. The CDR3 bases are TGTGCCACCAGCAGAGATCAACAATGGGGGTCAAAGCCCCAGCATTTT. Full variable domain (missing parts from reference TRBV15 and TRBJ1-5): DAMVIQNPRYQVTQFGKPVTLSCSQTLNHNVMYWYQQKSSQAPKLLFHYYDKDFNNEADTPDNFQSRRPNTSFCFLDIRSPGLGDTAMYLCATSRDQQWGSKPQHFGDGTRLSIL.

The J gene is TRBJ2-7, the V gene TRBV10-2, with D perhaps TRBD2 (7 bases). This CDR3 comprises 15 residues. The germline CDR1 and CDR2 sequences are WSHSY and SAAADI. Trimming removed 3 bases from V and 2 bases from J, with 14 bases in between. CDR3 amino acids: CASSEGGGGPYEQYF. The DNA for the CDR3 is TGCGCCAGCAGTGAAGGGGGGGGAGGTCCCTACGAGCAGTACTTC.

This clonotype was seen a few times. V usage is TRBV20-1 and J usage is TRBJ2-5; the D gene is possibly TRBD2 (7 bases). This CDR3 is 14 amino acids long. Germline CDR1 DFQATT, CDR2 SNEGSKA (reference sequence). The V and J ends lost 0 bases and 4 bases respectively, with 12 bases between them. The CDR3, as DNA: TGCAGTGCTAGAGAAACGGGGGGCGTAGAGACCCAGTACTTC. As protein: CSARETGGVETQYF.

This clonotype was counted between two and nine times. V usage is TRBV6-5 and J usage is TRBJ1-2, with TRBD1 matching over 9 bases. CDR1 and CDR2 (germline): MNHEY, SVGAGI. The CDR3 is made up of 15 amino acids. V lost 0 bases and J lost 7; bases outside the gene matches: 6. In DNA form, the CDR3 reads TGTGCCAGCAGTTACTCGAACAGGGGGCGTAGTGGCTACACCTTC. Its protein is CASSYSNRGRSGYTF.

The V and J genes are TRBV12-3 or TRBV12-4 and TRBJ2-2; D is unclear. V lost 6 bases, J lost 5 bases, and 13 bases lay in between. The CDR3 extends over 14 amino acids. The CDR3 nucleotides are TGTGCCAGCAGCGTTAGGCGAATTACCGGGGAGCTGTTTTTT. It yields the protein CASSVRRITGELFF.